This is a list of T cell receptor beta chains from one sample in a study of blood T cell repertoires in COVID-19. Only in-frame clones appear in the TCRdb table, and some are missing; sequencing was by immunoSEQ multiplex PCR. The sample consists of about 150,000 clones, about 81% of them appearing once. Specimen: PBMCs or T cells enriched from blood (not recorded which). These receptor sequences come from a man aged 50 to 59 who had recovered from COVID-19. Each CDR3 is given with its conserved first and last residue. D genes are given only for firm matches. Size values are once, few and many counts, or a class for expanded clones, and some rows have none.

abundance	v_gene	d_gene	j_gene	CDR3aa	CDR3nt
.	TRBV19	.	TRBJ1-2	CASSQDSRTNYGYTF	TGTGCCAGTAGCCAGGACAGCCGAACTAACTATGGCTACACCTTC
.	TRBV7-9	.	TRBJ1-2	CASSLALAGGHYGYTF	TGTGCCAGCAGCTTAGCGCTTGCCGGCGGTCACTATGGCTACACCTTC
.	TRBV5-6	TRBD1	TRBJ1-6	CASSSQDRVGSPLHF	TGTGCCAGCAGCTCGCAGGACAGGGTCGGTTCACCCCTCCACTTT
few	TRBV6-5	.	TRBJ1-5	CASRGPGDHQPQHF	TGTGCCAGCAGGGGGCCAGGGGATCATCAGCCCCAGCATTTT
.	TRBV2	.	TRBJ2-5	CASSAGLQETQYF	TGTGCCAGCAGTGCAGGGCTCCAAGAGACCCAGTACTTC
once	TRBV2	.	TRBJ1-4	CASSEYLGEGDEKLFF	TGTGCCAGCAGTGAATATTTAGGGGAGGGCGATGAAAAACTGTTTTTT
.	TRBV7-3	TRBD1	TRBJ2-3	CASRQGSQTDTQYF	TGTGCCAGCAGACAGGGGTCTCAGACAGATACGCAGTATTTT
.	TRBV5-1	.	TRBJ1-1	CASSPETGEAFF	TGCGCCAGCAGCCCCGAGACGGGTGAAGCTTTCTTT
.	TRBV7-2	.	TRBJ2-2	CASSLGQNTGELFF	TGTGCCAGCAGCTTAGGTCAGAACACCGGGGAGCTGTTTTTT
few	TRBV4-2	TRBD2	TRBJ2-1	CASSQDRLAGGREQFF	TGTGCCAGCAGCCAAGATAGACTAGCGGGGGGGCGTGAGCAGTTCTTC
.	TRBV2	.	TRBJ2-7	CASTILSSYEQYF	TGTGCCAGCACTATTCTCTCCTCCTACGAGCAGTACTTC
.	TRBV5-4	TRBD1	TRBJ1-1	CASSFRGRSTEAFF	TGTGCCAGCAGCTTCAGGGGGCGCAGCACTGAAGCTTTCTTT
once	TRBV9	.	TRBJ1-2	CASSVGTDPNYGYTF	TGTGCCAGCAGCGTAGGGACAGACCCTAACTATGGCTACACCTTC
.	TRBV15	.	TRBJ1-4	CATSRDPRANEKLFF	TGTGCCACCAGCAGAGATCCTCGAGCTAATGAAAAACTGTTTTTT
.	TRBV11-2	.	TRBJ2-2	CASSKTNTGELFF	TGTGCCAGCAGCAAGACAAACACCGGGGAGCTGTTTTTT